This TCR beta chain appears in the sequencing data of a study of shared clonotypes between healthy human individuals. The authors split each subset's genomic DNA evenly across several immunoSEQ plates. The assay was immunoSEQ multiplex PCR, and TCRdb's table has in-frame clones only and misses some. The data hold approximately 2.5 million clones, with 80% to 95% observed a single time. V was trimmed by 7 bases and J by 6 bases, leaving 14 bases between them. CDR1 and CDR2 from the germline V gene are LNHDA and SQIVND (reference sequence). The CDR3 length is 13 residues. Negatively enriched CD4+ T cells were divided by CD45RA into naive and memory.

Sequenced input: naive CD4+ T cells from PBMCs. Subset: CD45RA+ positively selected. This chain uses TRBV19 with TRBJ2-3; D gene unclear. This TCR came from a man between 18 and 29 years old in good health. Some clones in this sample may be carry-over from other donors' samples. The CDR3 coding sequence is TGTGCCAGTAAGCTTGAGGTTTCTGATACGCAGTATTTT. This translates into CASKLEVSDTQYF.